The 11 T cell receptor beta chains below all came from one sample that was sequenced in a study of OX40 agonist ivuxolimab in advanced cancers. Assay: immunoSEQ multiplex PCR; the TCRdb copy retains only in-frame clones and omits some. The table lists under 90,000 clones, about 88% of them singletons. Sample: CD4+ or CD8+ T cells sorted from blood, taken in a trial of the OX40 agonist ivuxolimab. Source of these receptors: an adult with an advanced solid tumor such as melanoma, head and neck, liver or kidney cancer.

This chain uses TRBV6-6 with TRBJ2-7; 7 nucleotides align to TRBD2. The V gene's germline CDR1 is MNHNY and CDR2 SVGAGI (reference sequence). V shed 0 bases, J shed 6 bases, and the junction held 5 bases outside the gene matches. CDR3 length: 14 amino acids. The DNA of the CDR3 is TGTGCCAGCAGTTACTCCGAGACTAGCTCCGAGCAGTACTTC. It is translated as CASSYSETSSEQYF.

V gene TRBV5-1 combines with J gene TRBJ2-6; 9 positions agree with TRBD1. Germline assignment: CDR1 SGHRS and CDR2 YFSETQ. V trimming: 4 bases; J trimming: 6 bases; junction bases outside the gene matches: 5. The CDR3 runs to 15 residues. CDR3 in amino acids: CASSPTGGTANVLTF. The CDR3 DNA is TGCGCCAGCAGCCCCACAGGGGGCACGGCCAACGTCCTGACTTTC.

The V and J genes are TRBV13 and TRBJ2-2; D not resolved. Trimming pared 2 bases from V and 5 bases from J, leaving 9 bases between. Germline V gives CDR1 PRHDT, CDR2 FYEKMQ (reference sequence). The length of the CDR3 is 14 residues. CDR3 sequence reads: CASSLYPRTGELFF. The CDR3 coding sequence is TGTGCCAGCAGCTTATATCCGAGAACCGGGGAGCTGTTTTTT.

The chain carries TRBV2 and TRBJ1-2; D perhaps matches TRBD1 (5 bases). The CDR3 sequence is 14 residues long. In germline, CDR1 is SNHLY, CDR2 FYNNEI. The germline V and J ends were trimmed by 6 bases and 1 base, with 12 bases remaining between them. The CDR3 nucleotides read TGTGCCAGCAGCCACGGGGACGTTAACTATGGCTACACCTTC. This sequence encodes CASSHGDVNYGYTF. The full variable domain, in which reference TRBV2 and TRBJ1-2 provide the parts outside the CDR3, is EPEVTQTPSHQVTQMGQEVILRCVPISNHLYFYWYRQILGQKVEFLVSFYNNEISEKSEIFDDQFSVERPDGSNFTLKIRSTKLEDSAMYFCASSHGDVNYGYTFGSGTRLTVV.

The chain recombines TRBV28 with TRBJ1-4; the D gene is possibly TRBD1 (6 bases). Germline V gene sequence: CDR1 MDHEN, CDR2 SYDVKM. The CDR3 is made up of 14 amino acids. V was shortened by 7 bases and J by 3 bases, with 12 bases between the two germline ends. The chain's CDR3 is CASTLGGPNEKLFF. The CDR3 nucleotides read TGTGCCAGCACCTTAGGGGGGCCTAATGAAAAACTGTTTTTT.

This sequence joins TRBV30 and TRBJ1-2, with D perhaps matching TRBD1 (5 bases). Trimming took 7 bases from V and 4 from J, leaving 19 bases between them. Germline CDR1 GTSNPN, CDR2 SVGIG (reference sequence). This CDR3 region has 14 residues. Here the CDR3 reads CASTKDNTGYGYTF. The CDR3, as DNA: TGTGCCTCTACAAAGGATAATACAGGCTATGGCTACACCTTC. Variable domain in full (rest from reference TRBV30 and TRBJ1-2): SQTIHQWPATLVQPVGSPLSLECTVEGTSNPNLYWYRQAAGRGLQLLFYSVGIGQISSEVPQNLSASRPQDRQFILSSKKLLLSDSGFYLCASTKDNTGYGYTFGSGTRLTVV.

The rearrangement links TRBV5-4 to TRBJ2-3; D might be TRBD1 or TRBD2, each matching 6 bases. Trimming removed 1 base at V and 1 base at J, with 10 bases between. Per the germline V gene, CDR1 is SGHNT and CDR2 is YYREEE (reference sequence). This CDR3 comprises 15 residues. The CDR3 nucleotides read TGTGCCAGCAGCTTGTGGAGGGGGGGCACAGATACGCAGTATTTT. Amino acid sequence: CASSLWRGGTDTQYF.

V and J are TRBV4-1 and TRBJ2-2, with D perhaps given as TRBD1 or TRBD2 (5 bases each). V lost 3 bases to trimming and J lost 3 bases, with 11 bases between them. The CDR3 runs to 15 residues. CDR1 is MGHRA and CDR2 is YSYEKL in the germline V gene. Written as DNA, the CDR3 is TGCGCCAGCAGCCAGGGGGTCCGAGACACCGGGGAGCTGTTTTTT. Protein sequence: CASSQGVRDTGELFF.

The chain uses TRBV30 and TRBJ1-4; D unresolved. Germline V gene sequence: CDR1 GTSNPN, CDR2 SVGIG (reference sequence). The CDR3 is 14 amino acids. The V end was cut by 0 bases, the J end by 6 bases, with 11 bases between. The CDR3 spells CAWSVGSNYEKLFF. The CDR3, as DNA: TGTGCCTGGAGTGTAGGGAGTAACTATGAAAAACTGTTTTTT.

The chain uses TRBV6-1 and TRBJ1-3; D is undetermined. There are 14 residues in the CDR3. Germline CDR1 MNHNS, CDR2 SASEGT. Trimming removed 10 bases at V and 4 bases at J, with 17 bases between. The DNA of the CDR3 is TGTGCCACGCTAATCCCCTCCGGGGGAAACACCATATATTTT. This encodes CATLIPSGGNTIYF.

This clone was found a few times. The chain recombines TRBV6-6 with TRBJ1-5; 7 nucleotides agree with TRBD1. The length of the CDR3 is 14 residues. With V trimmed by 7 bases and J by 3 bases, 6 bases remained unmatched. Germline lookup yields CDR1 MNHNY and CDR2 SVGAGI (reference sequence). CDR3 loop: CASKGAFDNQPQHF. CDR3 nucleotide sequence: TGTGCCAGCAAGGGGGCATTTGACAATCAGCCCCAGCATTTT.